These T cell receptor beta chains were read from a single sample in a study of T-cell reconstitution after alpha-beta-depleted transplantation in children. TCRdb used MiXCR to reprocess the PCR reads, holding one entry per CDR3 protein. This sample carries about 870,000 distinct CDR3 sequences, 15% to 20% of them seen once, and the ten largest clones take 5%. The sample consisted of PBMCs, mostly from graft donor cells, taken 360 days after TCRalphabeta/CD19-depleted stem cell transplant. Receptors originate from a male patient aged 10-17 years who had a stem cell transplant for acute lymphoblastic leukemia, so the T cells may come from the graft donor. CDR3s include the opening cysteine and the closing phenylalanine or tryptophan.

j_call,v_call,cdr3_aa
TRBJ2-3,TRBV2,CASSEVGLASHTQYF
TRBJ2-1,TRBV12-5,CASGLILGSGNSYNEQFF
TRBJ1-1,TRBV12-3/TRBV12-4,CASSDRGPAEAFF
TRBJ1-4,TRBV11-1,CASSQRQGATNEKLFF
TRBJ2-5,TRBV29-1,CSVEDRQWGVQETQYF
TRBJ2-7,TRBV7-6,CASSHLGWVEQYF
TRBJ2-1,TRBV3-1,CASSPPVGLGYNEQFF
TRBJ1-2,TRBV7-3,CASSPRQGSDYGYTF
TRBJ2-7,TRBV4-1,CASSASALSYEQYF
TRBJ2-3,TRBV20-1,CSAGDSGSRMGDTQYF
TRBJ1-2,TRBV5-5,CASSSPLSLGGGYTF
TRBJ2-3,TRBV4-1,CASSQPTAKYTDTQYF
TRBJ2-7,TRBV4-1,CASSQFPQGLNVEQYF
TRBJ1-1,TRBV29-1,CSVEGQGWDTEAFF
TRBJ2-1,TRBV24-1,CATSDFSYYNEQFF
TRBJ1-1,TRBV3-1,CASRGDRATEAFF
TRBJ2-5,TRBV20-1,CSARVSLAGGAGETQYF
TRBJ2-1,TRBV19,CASSIAQGNSYNEQFF
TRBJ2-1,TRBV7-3,CASSIFILGGRNEQFF
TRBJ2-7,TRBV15,CATSRGPGLAGPEQYF
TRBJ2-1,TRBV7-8,CASRLSTGVLSNEQFF
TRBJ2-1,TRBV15,CATSLAYNEQFF
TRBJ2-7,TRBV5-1,CASSLGTAVEYEQYF
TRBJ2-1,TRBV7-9,CASSLVLGYNEQFF
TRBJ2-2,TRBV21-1,CAVREGAGTGELFF
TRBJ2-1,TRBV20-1,CSATTPGTSYNEQFF
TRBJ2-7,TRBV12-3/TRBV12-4,CASSHGTGHEGSYEQYF
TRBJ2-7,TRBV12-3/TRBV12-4,CASSSVAGGPYEQYF
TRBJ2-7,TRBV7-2,CASSLDPSSNEQYF
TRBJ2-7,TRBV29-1,CSVGIAGVHYEQYF
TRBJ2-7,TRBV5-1,CASSLAGDREQYF
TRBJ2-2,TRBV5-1,CASSKTGTSESGELFF
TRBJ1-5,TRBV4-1,CASSQDWIGASNQPQHF
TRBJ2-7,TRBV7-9,CASSPSETYEQYF
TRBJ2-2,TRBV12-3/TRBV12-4,CASSLLGGGNTGELFF
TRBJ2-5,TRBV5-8,CARGLAGGRTQYF
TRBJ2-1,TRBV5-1,CANSPGHEQFF
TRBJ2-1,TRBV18,CASSRSGARGVYNEQFF
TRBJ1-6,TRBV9,CASSVFENSPLHF
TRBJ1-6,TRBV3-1,CASSPRPHSPLHF
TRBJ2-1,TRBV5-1,CASSLIWSVYEQFF
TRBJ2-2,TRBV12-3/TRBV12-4,CASSLQGTPGELFF
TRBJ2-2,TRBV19,CASSATGNTGELFF
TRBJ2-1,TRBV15,CATSRDRENEQFF
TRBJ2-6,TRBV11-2,CASSPLGGPGANVLTF
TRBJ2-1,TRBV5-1,CASSPGLAGVDNEQFF
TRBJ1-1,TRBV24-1,CATSPNHRAWDTEAFF
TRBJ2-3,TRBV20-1,CSARQTWTDTQYF
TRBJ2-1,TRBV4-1,CASSQETSGWYNEQFF
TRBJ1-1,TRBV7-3,CASSPSPGGTEAFF
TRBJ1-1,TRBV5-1,CASSLGGQGAEAFF
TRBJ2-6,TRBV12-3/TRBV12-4,CASSFARISGANVLTF
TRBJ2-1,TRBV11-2,CASSPPLGALSSYNEQFF
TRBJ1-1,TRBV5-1,CASSLTEGPRGRAFF